Many counts were recorded for the clone carrying this TCR beta chain. An end of the junction differs from the germline gene, which may be a read error. Per the germline V gene, CDR1 is SSHAT and CDR2 is FNYEAQ (reference sequence). The CDR3 consists of 16 residues. Amplification used 60 Vbeta primers and 13 Jbeta primers. Clones were sequenced by immunoSEQ multiplex PCR, and TCRdb holds only the in-frame ones, with some missing. Of 95,000 to 150,000 clones detected, approximately 15% appear once; the ten largest clones hold 1.5% to 2%. The data belong to a study of cytomegalovirus exposure and HLA in healthy donors.

Specimen: PBMCs. This TCR came from a woman between 18 and 29 years old in good health and CMV-seronegative. This chain joins TRBV7-7 and TRBJ2-2; 10 bases map to TRBD1. The chain's CDR3 is CASSLSGQGGTGELFF. In DNA, the CDR3 is TGTGCTAGCAGCTTAAGCGGACAGGGGGGAACCGGGGAGCTGTTTTTT.